Listed below are T cell receptor beta chains from one sample, sequenced in a study of PD-1 blockade in mismatch repair-deficient tumors. Some clones are missing from TCRdb's copy, which holds only in-frame ones; the method was immunoSEQ multiplex PCR. The data hold roughly 50,000 clones, with 81% observed a single time. The sample consisted of peripheral blood, taken less than 21 weeks after starting pembrolizumab. The source is an adult with mismatch repair-deficient cancer. CDR3s include the opening cysteine and the closing phenylalanine or tryptophan. D genes are given only for firm matches. Clone size is given for some rows only: seen once, a few or many times, or a class if the clone is expanded.

d_gene: -; abundance: -; j_gene: TRBJ2-1; v_gene: TRBV6-5; CDR3nt: TGTGCCAGCAGTTACTCCCGGGAGCAGTTCTTC; CDR3aa: CASSYSREQFF
d_gene: -; abundance: -; j_gene: TRBJ2-3; v_gene: TRBV11-2; CDR3nt: TGTGCCAGCAGCTTAGGTGGGTGGTCCCAAGGAGATACGCAGTATTTT; CDR3aa: CASSLGGWSQGDTQYF
d_gene: -; abundance: -; j_gene: TRBJ1-1; v_gene: TRBV2; CDR3nt: TGTGCCAGCAACCAGGAAAGGAACACTGAAGCTTTCTTT; CDR3aa: CASNQERNTEAFF
d_gene: -; abundance: -; j_gene: TRBJ2-7; v_gene: TRBV7-9; CDR3nt: TGTGCCAGCAGAAACCGGGACGTTGGGTACGAGCAGTACTTC; CDR3aa: CASRNRDVGYEQYF
d_gene: -; abundance: -; j_gene: TRBJ2-5; v_gene: TRBV18; CDR3nt: TGTGCCAGCTCGCCATTAGCGGCCCAAGAGACCCAGTACTTC; CDR3aa: CASSPLAAQETQYF
d_gene: TRBD2; abundance: -; j_gene: TRBJ2-5; v_gene: TRBV5-5; CDR3nt: TGTGCCAGCAGCTTGGCCGATAATCCTGGGCTAGCGGGAATACAAGAGACCCAGTACTTC; CDR3aa: CASSLADNPGLAGIQETQYF
d_gene: -; abundance: -; j_gene: TRBJ2-7; v_gene: TRBV19; CDR3nt: TGTGCCAGTAGTGTGGGGGCAAGCTACGAGCAGTACTTC; CDR3aa: CASSVGASYEQYF
d_gene: -; abundance: -; j_gene: TRBJ1-3; v_gene: TRBV9; CDR3nt: TGTGCCAGCAGCGTACTCAGCTCTGGAAACACCATATATTTT; CDR3aa: CASSVLSSGNTIYF
d_gene: TRBD1; abundance: once; j_gene: TRBJ2-7; v_gene: TRBV11-2; CDR3nt: TGTGCCAGCAGCTTAGACCGGGACAGATTCTACGAGCAGTACTTC; CDR3aa: CASSLDRDRFYEQYF
d_gene: TRBD2; abundance: -; j_gene: TRBJ2-1; v_gene: TRBV9; CDR3nt: TGTGCCAGCAGCGCCTCGGGCGGGAGCTCCTACAATGAGCAGTTCTTC; CDR3aa: CASSASGGSSYNEQFF
d_gene: TRBD2; abundance: -; j_gene: TRBJ2-1; v_gene: TRBV5-4; CDR3nt: TGTGCCAGCAGCTTGGGGACTAGCGGGTACAATGAGCAGTTCTTC; CDR3aa: CASSLGTSGYNEQFF
d_gene: TRBD1; abundance: once; j_gene: TRBJ2-2; v_gene: TRBV5-1; CDR3nt: TGCGCCAGCAGCTCAGGGGGTACAAACACCGGGGAGCTGTTTTTT; CDR3aa: CASSSGGTNTGELFF
d_gene: -; abundance: -; j_gene: TRBJ1-2; v_gene: TRBV5-1; CDR3nt: TGCGCCAGCAGCTCAGAGCCTGGGACACACTATGGCTACACCTTC; CDR3aa: CASSSEPGTHYGYTF
d_gene: -; abundance: -; j_gene: TRBJ2-3; v_gene: TRBV7-3; CDR3nt: TGTGCCAGCAGCCGGACACTATGGGATACGCAGTATTTT; CDR3aa: CASSRTLWDTQYF
d_gene: TRBD2; abundance: -; j_gene: TRBJ2-1; v_gene: TRBV5-5; CDR3nt: TGTGCCAGCAGCTTGTTATATCTAGCGGGAGGAAAGAATGAGCAGTTCTTC; CDR3aa: CASSLLYLAGGKNEQFF
d_gene: TRBD2; abundance: -; j_gene: TRBJ2-7; v_gene: TRBV15; CDR3nt: TGTGCCACCAGCAGACCCCCAGCGGGGAATACCTACGAGCAGTACTTC; CDR3aa: CATSRPPAGNTYEQYF
d_gene: -; abundance: -; j_gene: TRBJ1-1; v_gene: TRBV19; CDR3nt: TGTGCCAGTAGTATACTGGCAGGGACCTACAAAGCTTTCTTT; CDR3aa: CASSILAGTYKAFF
d_gene: -; abundance: -; j_gene: TRBJ1-5; v_gene: TRBV19; CDR3nt: TGTGCCAGTAGTATAGAAGGGAACGGCAATCAGCCCCAGCATTTT; CDR3aa: CASSIEGNGNQPQHF
d_gene: -; abundance: -; j_gene: TRBJ1-5; v_gene: TRBV10-2; CDR3nt: TGCGCCAGCGCCCCGAGTAGGGGCGAGGGTCAGCCCCAGCATTTT; CDR3aa: CASAPSRGEGQPQHF
d_gene: TRBD1; abundance: few; j_gene: TRBJ1-1; v_gene: TRBV9; CDR3nt: TGTGCCAGCAGCGGGGGGCCTACAGGGGTGGGCACTGAAGCTTTCTTT; CDR3aa: CASSGGPTGVGTEAFF